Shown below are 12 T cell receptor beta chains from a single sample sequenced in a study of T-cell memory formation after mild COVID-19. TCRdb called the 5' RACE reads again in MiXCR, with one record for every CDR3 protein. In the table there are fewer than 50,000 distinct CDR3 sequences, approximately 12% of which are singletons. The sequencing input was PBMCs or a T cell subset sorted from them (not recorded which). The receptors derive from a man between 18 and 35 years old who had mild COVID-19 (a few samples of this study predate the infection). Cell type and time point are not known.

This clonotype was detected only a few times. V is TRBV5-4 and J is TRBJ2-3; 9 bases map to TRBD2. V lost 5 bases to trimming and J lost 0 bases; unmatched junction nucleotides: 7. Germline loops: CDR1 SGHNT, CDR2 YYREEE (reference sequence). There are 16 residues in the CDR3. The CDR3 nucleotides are TGTGCCAGCAGGGGCGGGGGGGCCGCTAGCACAGATACGCAGTATTTT. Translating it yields CASRGGGAASTDTQYF.

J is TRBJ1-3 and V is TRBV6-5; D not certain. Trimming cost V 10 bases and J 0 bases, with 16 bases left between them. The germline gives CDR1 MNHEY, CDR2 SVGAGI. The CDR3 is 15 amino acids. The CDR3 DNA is TGTGCCACCGGGCGTCGGGGAGACTCTGGAAACACCATATATTTT. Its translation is CATGRRGDSGNTIYF.

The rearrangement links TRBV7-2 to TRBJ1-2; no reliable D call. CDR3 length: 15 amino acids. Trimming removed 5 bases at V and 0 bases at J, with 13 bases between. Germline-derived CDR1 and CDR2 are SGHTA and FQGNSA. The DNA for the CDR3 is TGTGCCAGCAGCCGAGCGGCGGAAGCTAACTATGGCTACACCTTC. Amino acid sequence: CASSRAAEANYGYTF.

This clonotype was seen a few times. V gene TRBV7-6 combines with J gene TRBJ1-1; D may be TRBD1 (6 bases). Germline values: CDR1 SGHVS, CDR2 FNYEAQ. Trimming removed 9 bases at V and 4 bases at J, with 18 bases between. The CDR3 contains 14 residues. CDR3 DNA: TGTGCCAGTAGCGTGGGAACAGGGATCACTGAAGCTTTCTTT. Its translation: CASSVGTGITEAFF.

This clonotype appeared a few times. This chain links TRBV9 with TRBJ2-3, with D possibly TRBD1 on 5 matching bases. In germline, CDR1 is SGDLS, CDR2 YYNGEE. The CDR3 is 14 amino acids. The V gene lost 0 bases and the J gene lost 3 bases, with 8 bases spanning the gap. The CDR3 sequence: CASSVERGTDTQYF. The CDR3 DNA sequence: TGTGCCAGCAGCGTAGAAAGGGGTACAGATACGCAGTATTTT.

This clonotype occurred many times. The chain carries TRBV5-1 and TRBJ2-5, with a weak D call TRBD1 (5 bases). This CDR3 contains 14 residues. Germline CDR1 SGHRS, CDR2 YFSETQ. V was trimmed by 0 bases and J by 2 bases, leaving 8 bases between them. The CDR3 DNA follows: TGCGCCAGCAGCTTGGCCCCAGGGCAAGAGACCCAGTACTTC. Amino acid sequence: CASSLAPGQETQYF.

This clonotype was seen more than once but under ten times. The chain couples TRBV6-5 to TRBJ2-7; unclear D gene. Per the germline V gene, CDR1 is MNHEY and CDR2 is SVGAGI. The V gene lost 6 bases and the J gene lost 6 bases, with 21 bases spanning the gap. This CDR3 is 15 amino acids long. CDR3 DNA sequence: TGTGCCAGCAGGCCGGGCAGCACGATGTCTCCCGAGCAGTACTTC. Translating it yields CASRPGSTMSPEQYF.

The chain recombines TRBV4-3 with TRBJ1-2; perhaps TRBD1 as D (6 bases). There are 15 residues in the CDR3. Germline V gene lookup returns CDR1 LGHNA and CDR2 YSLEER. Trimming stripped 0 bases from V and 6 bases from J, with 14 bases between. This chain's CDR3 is CASSQDRGAGDGYTF. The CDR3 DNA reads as TGCGCCAGCAGCCAAGATCGGGGGGCGGGGGATGGCTACACCTTC.

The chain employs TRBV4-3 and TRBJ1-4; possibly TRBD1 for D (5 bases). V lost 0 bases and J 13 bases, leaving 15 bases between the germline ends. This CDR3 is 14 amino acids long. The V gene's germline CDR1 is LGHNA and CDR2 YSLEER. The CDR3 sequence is CASSQERQGNPLFF. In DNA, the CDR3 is TGCGCCAGCAGCCAAGAGCGCCAGGGTAATCCACTGTTTTTT.

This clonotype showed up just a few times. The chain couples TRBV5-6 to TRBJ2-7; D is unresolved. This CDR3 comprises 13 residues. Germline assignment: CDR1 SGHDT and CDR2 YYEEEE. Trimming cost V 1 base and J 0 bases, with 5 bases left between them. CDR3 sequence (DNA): TGTGCCAGCAGCTTGTACAACTCCTACGAGCAGTACTTC. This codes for CASSLYNSYEQYF.

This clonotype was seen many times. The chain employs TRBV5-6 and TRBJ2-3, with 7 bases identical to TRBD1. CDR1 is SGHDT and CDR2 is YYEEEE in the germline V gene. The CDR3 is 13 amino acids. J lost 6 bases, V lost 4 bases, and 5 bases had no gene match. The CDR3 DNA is TGTGCCAGCAGCCGGGACAGTTGGGATACGCAGTATTTT. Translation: CASSRDSWDTQYF.

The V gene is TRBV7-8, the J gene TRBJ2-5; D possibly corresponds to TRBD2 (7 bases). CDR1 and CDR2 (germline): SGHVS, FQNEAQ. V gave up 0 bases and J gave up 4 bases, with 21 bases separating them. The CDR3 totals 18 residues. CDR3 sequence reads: CASSLASMGGGSGETQYF. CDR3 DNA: TGTGCCAGCAGCTTAGCCTCCATGGGAGGGGGATCGGGAGAGACCCAGTACTTC.